This T cell receptor (beta chain) was observed in a study of T-cell memory formation after mild COVID-19. TCRdb ran MiXCR on the 5' RACE reads and lists one entry per CDR3 protein. The sample shows roughly 110,000 distinct CDR3 sequences, about 20% of them seen only once. The V end lost 4 bases, the J end lost 5 bases, and 15 bases lay between the germline ends. Germline-derived CDR1 and CDR2 are SGHRS and YFSETQ. This CDR3 region has 14 residues. This clonotype was counted ten times or more. The rearrangement joins TRBV5-1 to TRBJ2-5, with D possibly being TRBD2 (5 bases). The sequencing sample was made of PBMCs or a T cell subset sorted from them (not recorded which). The receptor was derived from a man aged 18 to 35 who had mild COVID-19 (a few samples of this study predate the infection). Cell type and time point are not known. CDR3 bases: TGCGCCAGCAGCCTGGAACCGGACTGGGAGACCCAGTACTTC. Amino acid sequence: CASSLEPDWETQYF.